This T cell receptor (beta chain) was obtained from a study of blood T cells in healthy people across ages. Combining a sample-barcoded 5' primer with a J-beta primer mix, a second PCR ran for roughly 6 to 12 cycles. TCRdb redid the calling of the 5' RACE reads with MiXCR, one entry per CDR3 protein. Altogether about 1.4 million distinct CDR3 sequences are present, 59% being singletons, with the ten largest covering about 6.3%. V was trimmed by 5 bases and J by 10 bases, leaving 9 bases between them. This CDR3 is 11 amino acids long. Germline CDR1 reads SGHAT; CDR2 reads FQDESV (reference sequence). The chain carries TRBV11-1 and TRBJ2-1; D gene uncertain. The material sequenced was blood. The clonotype was recovered from a man aged 18 to 30 in good health. This CDR3 is CASSGYTEQFF. In nucleotides, the CDR3 is TGTGCCAGCAGCGGTTATACGGAGCAGTTCTTC.